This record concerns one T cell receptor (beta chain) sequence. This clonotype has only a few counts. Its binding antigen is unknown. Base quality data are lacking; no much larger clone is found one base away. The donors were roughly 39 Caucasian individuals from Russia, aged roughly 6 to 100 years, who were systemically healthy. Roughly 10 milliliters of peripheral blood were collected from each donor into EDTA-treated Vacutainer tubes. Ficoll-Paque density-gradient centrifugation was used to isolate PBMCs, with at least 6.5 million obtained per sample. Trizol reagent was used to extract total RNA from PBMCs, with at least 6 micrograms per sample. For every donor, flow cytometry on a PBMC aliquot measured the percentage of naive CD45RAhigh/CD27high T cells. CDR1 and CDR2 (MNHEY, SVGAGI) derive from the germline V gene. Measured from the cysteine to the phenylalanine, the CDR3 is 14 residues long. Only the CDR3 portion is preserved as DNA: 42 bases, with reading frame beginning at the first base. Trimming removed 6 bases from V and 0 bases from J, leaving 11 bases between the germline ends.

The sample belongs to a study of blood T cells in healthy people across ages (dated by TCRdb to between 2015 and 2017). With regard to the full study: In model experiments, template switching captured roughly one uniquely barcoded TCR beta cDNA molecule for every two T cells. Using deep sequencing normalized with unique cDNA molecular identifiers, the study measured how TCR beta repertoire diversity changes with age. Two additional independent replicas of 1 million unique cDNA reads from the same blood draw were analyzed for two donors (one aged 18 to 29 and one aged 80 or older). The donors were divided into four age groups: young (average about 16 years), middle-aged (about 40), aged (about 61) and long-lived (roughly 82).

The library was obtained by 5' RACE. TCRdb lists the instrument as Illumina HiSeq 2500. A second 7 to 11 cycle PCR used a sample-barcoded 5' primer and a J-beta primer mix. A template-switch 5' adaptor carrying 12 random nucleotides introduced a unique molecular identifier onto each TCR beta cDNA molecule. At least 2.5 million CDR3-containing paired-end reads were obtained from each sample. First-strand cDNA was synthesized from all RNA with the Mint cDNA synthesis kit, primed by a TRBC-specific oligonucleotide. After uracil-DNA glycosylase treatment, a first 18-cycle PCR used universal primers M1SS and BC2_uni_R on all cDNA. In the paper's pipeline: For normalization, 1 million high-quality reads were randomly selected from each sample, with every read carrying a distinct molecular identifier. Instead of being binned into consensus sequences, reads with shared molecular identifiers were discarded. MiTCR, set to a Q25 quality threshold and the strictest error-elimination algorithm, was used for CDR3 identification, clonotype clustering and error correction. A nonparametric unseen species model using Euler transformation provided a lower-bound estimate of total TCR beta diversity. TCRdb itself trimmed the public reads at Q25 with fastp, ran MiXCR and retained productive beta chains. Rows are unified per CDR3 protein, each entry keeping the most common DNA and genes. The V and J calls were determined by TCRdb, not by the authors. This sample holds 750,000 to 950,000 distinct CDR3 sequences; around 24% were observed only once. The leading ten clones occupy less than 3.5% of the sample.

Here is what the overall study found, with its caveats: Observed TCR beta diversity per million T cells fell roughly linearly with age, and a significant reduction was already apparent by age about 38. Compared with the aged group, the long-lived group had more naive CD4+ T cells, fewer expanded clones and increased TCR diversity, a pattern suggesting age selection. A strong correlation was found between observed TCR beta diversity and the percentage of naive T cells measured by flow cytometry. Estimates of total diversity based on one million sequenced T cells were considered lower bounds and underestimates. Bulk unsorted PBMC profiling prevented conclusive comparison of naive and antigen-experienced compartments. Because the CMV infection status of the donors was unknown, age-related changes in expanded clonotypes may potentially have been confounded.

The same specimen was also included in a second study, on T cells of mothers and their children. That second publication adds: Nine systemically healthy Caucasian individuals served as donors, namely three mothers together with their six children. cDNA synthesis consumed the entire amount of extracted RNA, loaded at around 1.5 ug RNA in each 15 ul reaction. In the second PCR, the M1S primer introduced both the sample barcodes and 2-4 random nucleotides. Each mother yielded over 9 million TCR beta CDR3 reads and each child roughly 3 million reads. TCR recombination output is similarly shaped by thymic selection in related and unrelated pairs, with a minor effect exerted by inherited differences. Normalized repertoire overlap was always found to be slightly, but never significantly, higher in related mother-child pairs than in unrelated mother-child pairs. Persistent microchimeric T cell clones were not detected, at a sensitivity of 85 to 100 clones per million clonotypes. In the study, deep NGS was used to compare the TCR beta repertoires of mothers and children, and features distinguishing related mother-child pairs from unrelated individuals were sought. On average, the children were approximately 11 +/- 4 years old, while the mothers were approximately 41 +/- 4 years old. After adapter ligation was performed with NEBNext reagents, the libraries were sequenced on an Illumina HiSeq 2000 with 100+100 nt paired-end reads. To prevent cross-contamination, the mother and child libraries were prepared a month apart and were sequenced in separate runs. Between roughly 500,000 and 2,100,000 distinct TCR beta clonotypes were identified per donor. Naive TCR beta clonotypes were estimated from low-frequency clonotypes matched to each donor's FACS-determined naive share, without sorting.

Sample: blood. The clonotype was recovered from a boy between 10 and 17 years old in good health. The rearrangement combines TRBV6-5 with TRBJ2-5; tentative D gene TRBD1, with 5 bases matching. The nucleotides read TGTGCCAGCAGCTATGACAGATACCAAGAGACCCAGTACTTC. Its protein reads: CASSYDRYQETQYF.